A selection of T cell receptor beta chains follows, all from one sample in a study of T cell repertoires in cytomegalovirus infection. Antigens of these TCRs are unknown. TCRdb analysed the reads with MiXCR anew, one entry per CDR3 protein. The table includes about 470,000 distinct CDR3 sequences, under 45% detected once. The source was cultured PBMCs, collected from culture after CMV antigen stimulation. These receptors came from a human donor in good health (CMV status not recorded). Some clones in this sample may be carry-over from other donors' samples. Each CDR3 is given with its conserved first and last residue. The order of the fields is J gene, V gene, CDR3 protein.

J gene: TRBJ2-2; V gene: TRBV12-3/TRBV12-4; CDR3 protein: CASSSGTSFSWELFF
J gene: TRBJ1-5; V gene: TRBV7-2; CDR3 protein: CASSLKGGTGNQPQHF
J gene: TRBJ1-2; V gene: TRBV19; CDR3 protein: CASSTPGANYGYTF
J gene: TRBJ2-3; V gene: TRBV10-3; CDR3 protein: CAISGGGDTQYF
J gene: TRBJ2-3; V gene: TRBV5-4; CDR3 protein: CASRLAGEVYVADTQYF
J gene: TRBJ1-2; V gene: TRBV7-6; CDR3 protein: CASSLFSFNYGYTF
J gene: TRBJ2-5; V gene: TRBV15; CDR3 protein: CATSPPAGGYQETQYF
J gene: TRBJ2-3; V gene: TRBV7-2; CDR3 protein: CASSLYGGGIADTQYF
J gene: TRBJ2-3; V gene: TRBV27; CDR3 protein: CASSSPSGATDTQYF
J gene: TRBJ2-5; V gene: TRBV7-9; CDR3 protein: CASSSGLAVYQETQYF
J gene: TRBJ2-1; V gene: TRBV24-1; CDR3 protein: CATSDLSDGEQFF
J gene: TRBJ2-1; V gene: TRBV24-1; CDR3 protein: CATSDFGDNEQFF
J gene: TRBJ2-1; V gene: TRBV7-8; CDR3 protein: CASSPSPARGNEQFF
J gene: TRBJ1-4; V gene: TRBV29-1; CDR3 protein: CTGQVEEKLFF
J gene: TRBJ2-7; V gene: TRBV11-3; CDR3 protein: CASSPGPNTYEQYF
J gene: TRBJ2-7; V gene: TRBV10-3; CDR3 protein: CAIRESGALGEQYF
J gene: TRBJ2-2; V gene: TRBV7-9; CDR3 protein: CASSPLQGGIPNTGELFF
J gene: TRBJ1-1; V gene: TRBV4-3; CDR3 protein: CASSREDYNPTEAFF
J gene: TRBJ2-7; V gene: TRBV6-5; CDR3 protein: CASSLIWGGDEQYF
J gene: TRBJ2-3; V gene: TRBV20-1; CDR3 protein: CSARDSPGVTDTQYF
J gene: TRBJ2-3; V gene: TRBV28; CDR3 protein: CASSPSHTSSTDTQYF
J gene: TRBJ1-2; V gene: TRBV7-1; CDR3 protein: CASSPNQARLGGYTF
J gene: TRBJ1-2; V gene: TRBV10-3; CDR3 protein: CAITPTKGGGGYTF
J gene: TRBJ2-5; V gene: TRBV12-3/TRBV12-4; CDR3 protein: CASSNAHGQETQYF
J gene: TRBJ1-5; V gene: TRBV6-5; CDR3 protein: CASSLTGWGNQPQHF
J gene: TRBJ2-5; V gene: TRBV27; CDR3 protein: CASSWGGAQYF
J gene: TRBJ2-7; V gene: TRBV7-8; CDR3 protein: CASSRAGTYEQYF
J gene: TRBJ1-1; V gene: TRBV19; CDR3 protein: CASSPPGLGGTEAFF
J gene: TRBJ2-5; V gene: TRBV7-8; CDR3 protein: CASSPLAGGDALGTQYF
J gene: TRBJ2-7; V gene: TRBV5-3; CDR3 protein: CASSVMGTGGAEQYF
J gene: TRBJ1-1; V gene: TRBV19; CDR3 protein: CATELGGQNTEAFF
J gene: TRBJ2-1; V gene: TRBV19; CDR3 protein: CASTSRTGGDNEQFF
J gene: TRBJ2-7; V gene: TRBV7-6; CDR3 protein: CASSLQPGQGDEQYF
J gene: TRBJ2-7; V gene: TRBV7-2; CDR3 protein: CASSLGILAGGEQYF
J gene: TRBJ1-6; V gene: TRBV7-8; CDR3 protein: CASSGLGTGDSPLHF
J gene: TRBJ2-7; V gene: TRBV10-3; CDR3 protein: CAISEPWTGSYEQYF
J gene: TRBJ2-1; V gene: TRBV7-9; CDR3 protein: CASSLIAGGVNEQFF
J gene: TRBJ2-1; V gene: TRBV4-3; CDR3 protein: CASSQDGLAGGSEFF
J gene: TRBJ1-2; V gene: TRBV19; CDR3 protein: CASSIDEPLLNGYTF
J gene: TRBJ2-1; V gene: TRBV20-1; CDR3 protein: CSARIYSGRLYNEQFF